A single count supports the clone carrying this TCR beta chain. Its matching antigen is unknown. This sample is part of a study of cytomegalovirus exposure and HLA in healthy donors. Study findings and constraints: A later analysis associated roughly 15,000 TCR beta sequences with HLA alleles at a 0.05 false discovery rate. Donors belonging to an Asian-associated ancestry cluster reportedly showed fewer N-insertions in productive TCRs than the approximately 670-donor mean, according to what a later analysis found.

The PCR was carried out with 60 Vbeta primers and 13 Jbeta primers. Profiling relied on immunoSEQ multiplex PCR, and the TCRdb table lists in-frame clones only, not all of them. The data hold 150,000 to 200,000 clones, with about three quarters observed a single time. The V gene end was trimmed by 1 base and the J gene end by 6 bases; junction bases not matched to a gene: 11. Germline CDR1 SGHNT, CDR2 YYREEE (reference sequence). This CDR3 has 19 amino acids. This receptor was obtained from a man aged 45-65 years in good health and CMV-seropositive. Sequenced: PBMCs. The chain employs TRBV5-4 and TRBJ2-3, with 16 bases fitting TRBD2. The chain's CDR3 is CASSLPGLAGGEGVDTQYF. The DNA of the CDR3 is TGTGCCAGCAGCTTGCCGGGACTAGCGGGGGGGGAGGGGGTCGATACGCAGTATTTT.